This T cell receptor beta chain is drawn from a study of blood T cell repertoires in COVID-19 (dated by TCRdb to about 2020). Study-wide context: The collaborator samples originated in the United States, Italy and Spain and spanned the acute and convalescent phases of COVID-19. The dataset comprised deeply sampled blood TCRbeta repertoires from subjects exposed to, actively infected with, or recovered from COVID-19. Nearly every sample came with metadata listing a de-identified subject ID, COVID-19 status, age in years and sex. The samples were drawn from the first 160 participants of the ongoing ImmuneRACE study and from over 950 subjects provided by 6 global collaborators. A freely available public database, intended as a resource for researchers studying the immune response to SARS-CoV-2, is where the repertoires were released. The prospective study material was composed of cDNA or gDNA derived from T cells, B-cell-depleted T cells, or PBMCs. HLA class I and class II types, where available, came from metadata supplied by the sample provider rather than from assay-based typing. The research as a whole found: How much clinical and demographic metadata was included differed by source and by participant, and the metadata was provided uncurated.

The immunoSEQ Assay, a bias-controlled multiplex PCR, was used to amplify TCRbeta CDR3 regions from genomic DNA. The published analysis was carried out like this. Nucleated cell counts per sample were estimated from amplification of reference gene primers within the assay. Sequence reads were collapsed and filtered to measure the absolute abundance of every unique TCRbeta CDR3 rearrangement. For each sample, productive Simpson clonality was calculated as the square root of Simpson's diversity index over productive rearrangements. TCRdb stores this immuneACCESS table with in-frame sequences only. Part of the clones is absent; in the studies checked, under half of the shortfall reflects unresolved V genes, and no reason is known for the rest. The DNA was the basis for D and trimming; V, J and clone size are from that table. This sample gives around 200,000 clones in total; approximately 83% of them show up just once. The ten largest clones capture over 6.5% of the sample.

One collaborating source in Seattle enrolled patients during active infection and followed them longitudinally through the course of disease. Each collaborating institution followed its own protocols to collect whole blood in K2EDTA tubes. For TCRbeta analysis, collaborator samples were shipped as frozen whole blood, as isolated PBMCs, or as DNA extracted from either sample type. V loses 5 bases of germline sequence and J loses 8 bases, and the interval between the two ends is 28 bases. CDR1 and CDR2, looked up from the germline V gene, are SGHAT and FQNNGV. Inclusive of the bounding cysteine and phenylalanine, the CDR3 is 18 residues long. The kept DNA is CDR3 alone, 54 bases in frame from the first base. To note about this clone: Its antigen is still unknown. Qualities for individual bases were not recorded, and no much larger clone is one base off.

Sequences were obtained from peripheral blood. This clonotype originated in a woman aged 40 to 50 with COVID-19, enrolled during active disease. Rearrangement joined TRBV11-2 to TRBJ2-1; D gene: possibly TRBD1, on 6 matching bases. This receptor carries the CDR3 CASSLRVSAGASPDEQFF. DNA sequence: TGTGCCAGCAGCCTCCGGGTTTCGGCAGGGGCGTCCCCGGATGAGCAGTTCTTC.